This T cell receptor beta chain was sequenced during a study of blood T cell repertoires in COVID-19. Study-wide background: The study drew acute and convalescent COVID-19 samples from the United States, Italy and Spain. PBMCs, B-cell-depleted T cells, or T cells provided the cDNA or gDNA that made up the material.

Per the original methods: Nucleated cell counts were estimated from reference gene primer amplification. The assay was immunoSEQ multiplex PCR, and TCRdb's table has in-frame clones only and misses some. V, J and clone size are taken as reported in that table, and D and trimming were inferred from the DNA itself. The sample records tens of thousands of clones, approximately 88% being singletons. This clone was picked up a small number of times. The CDR3 sequence is 13 residues long. Germline CDR1 and CDR2: ENHRY and SYGVKD. V was cut by 0 bases and J by 5 bases, with 5 bases left in between. This rearrangement joins TRBV10-3 to TRBJ1-5; D is undetermined. Sequencing was done on a sample of peripheral blood. The sequence came from a man at least 80 years old with active or convalescent COVID-19. The CDR3 region has the DNA TGTGCCATCAGTGAGTCGAGTTATCAGCCCCAGCATTTT. This encodes CAISESSYQPQHF.